This entry describes one TCR beta chain. This same CDR3 is encoded by further DNA sequences in the sample. TCRdb's copy holds only in-frame clones and misses some; the assay was immunoSEQ multiplex PCR. The sample consists of some 2,000,000 clones, 85% to 95% of them appearing once. The CDR3 is 13 residues long. Trimming shortened V by 6 bases and J by 2 bases, and 9 bases separated the two germline ends. From germline, CDR1 is MNHNS and CDR2 SASEGT. This entry belongs to a study of shared clonotypes between healthy human individuals. As for the study in general: The study drew on a couple of women and three men aged 18 to 49 as donors. For every donor, three CD4 naive, three CD4 memory, two CD8 naive and one CD8 memory plates were used.

J is TRBJ2-3 and V is TRBV6-1; D is unresolved. This TCR was sampled from a young man in good health. Sequencing was performed on naive CD4+ T cells sorted from blood. Specified subset: CD45RA+ positively selected. This CDR3 reads CASSPGSTDTQYF. The DNA of the CDR3 is TGTGCCAGCAGCCCCGGCTCCACAGATACGCAGTATTTT.